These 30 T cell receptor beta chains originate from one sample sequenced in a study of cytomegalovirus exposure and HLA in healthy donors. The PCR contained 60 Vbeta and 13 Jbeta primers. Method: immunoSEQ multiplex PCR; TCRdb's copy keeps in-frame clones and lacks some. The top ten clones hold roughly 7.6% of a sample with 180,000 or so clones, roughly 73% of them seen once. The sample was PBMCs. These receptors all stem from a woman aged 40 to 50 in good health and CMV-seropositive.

The CDR3 DNA reads as TGTGCCAGCAGTTCGAAGGGACTCCCCCCGCTGGGGCTCCAGCATTTT. It translates to CASSSKGLPPLGLQHF. This chain connects TRBV6-5 to TRBJ1-5; D is possibly TRBD1 (5 bases). The CDR3 length is 16 residues. V lost 4 bases and J lost 12, with 25 bases in between. Germline CDR1 is MNHEY and CDR2 is SVGAGI.

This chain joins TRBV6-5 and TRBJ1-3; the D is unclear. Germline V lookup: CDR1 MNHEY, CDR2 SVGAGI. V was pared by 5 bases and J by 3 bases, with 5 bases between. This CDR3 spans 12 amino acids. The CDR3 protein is CASSPGGNTIYF. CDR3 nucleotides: TGTGCCAGCAGTCCCGGTGGAAACACCATATATTTT.

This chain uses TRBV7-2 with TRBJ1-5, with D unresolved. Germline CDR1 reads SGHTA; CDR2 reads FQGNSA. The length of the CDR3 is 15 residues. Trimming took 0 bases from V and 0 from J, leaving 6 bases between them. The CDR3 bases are TGTGCCAGCAGCTTAGCGCCAGGTAGCAATCAGCCCCAGCATTTT. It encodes CASSLAPGSNQPQHF.

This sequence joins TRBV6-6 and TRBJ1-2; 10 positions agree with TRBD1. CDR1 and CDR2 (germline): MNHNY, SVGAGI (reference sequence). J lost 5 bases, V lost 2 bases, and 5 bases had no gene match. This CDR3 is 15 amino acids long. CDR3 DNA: TGTGCCAGCAGTTACGGTCGGGACAGGGGATATGGCTACACCTTC. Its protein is CASSYGRDRGYGYTF.

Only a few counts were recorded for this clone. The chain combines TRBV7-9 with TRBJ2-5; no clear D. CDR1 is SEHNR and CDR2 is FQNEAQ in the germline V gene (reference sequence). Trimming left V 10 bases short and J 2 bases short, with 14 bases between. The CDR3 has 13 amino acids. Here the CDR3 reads CATVSEEQETQYF. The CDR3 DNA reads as TGTGCCACAGTTTCTGAGGAACAAGAGACCCAGTACTTC.

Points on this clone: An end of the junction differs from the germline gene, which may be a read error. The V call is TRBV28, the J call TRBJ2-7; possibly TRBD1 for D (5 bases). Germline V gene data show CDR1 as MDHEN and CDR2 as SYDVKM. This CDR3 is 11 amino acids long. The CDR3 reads CATTGLGVSVF. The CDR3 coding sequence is TGTGCCACTACAGGATTGGGTGTCTCTGTATTC.

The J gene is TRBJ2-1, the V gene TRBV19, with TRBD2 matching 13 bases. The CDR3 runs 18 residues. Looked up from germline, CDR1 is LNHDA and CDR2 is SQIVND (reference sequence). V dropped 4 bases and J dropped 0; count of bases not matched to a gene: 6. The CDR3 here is CASSTGLAGMSSYNEQFF. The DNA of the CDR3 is TGTGCCAGTAGTACGGGACTAGCGGGAATGAGCTCCTACAATGAGCAGTTCTTC.

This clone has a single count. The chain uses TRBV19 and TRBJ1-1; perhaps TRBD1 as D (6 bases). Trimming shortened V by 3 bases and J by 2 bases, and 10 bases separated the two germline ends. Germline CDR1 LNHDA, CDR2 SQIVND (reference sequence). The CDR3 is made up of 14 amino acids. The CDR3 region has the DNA TGTGCCAGTAGTATCCGACAGGCTAACACTGAAGCTTTCTTT. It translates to CASSIRQANTEAFF.

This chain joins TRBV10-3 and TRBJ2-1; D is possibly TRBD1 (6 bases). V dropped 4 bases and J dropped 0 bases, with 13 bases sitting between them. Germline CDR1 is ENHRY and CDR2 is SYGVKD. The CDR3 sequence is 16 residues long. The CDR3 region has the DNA TGTGCCATCAGTGCCATACAGGGCCACTCCTACAATGAGCAGTTCTTC. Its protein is CAISAIQGHSYNEQFF.

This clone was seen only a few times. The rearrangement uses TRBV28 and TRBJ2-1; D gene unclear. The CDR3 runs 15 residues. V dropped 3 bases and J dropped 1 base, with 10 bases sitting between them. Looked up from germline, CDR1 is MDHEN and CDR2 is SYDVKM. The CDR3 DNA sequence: TGTGCCAGCAGTTTCTTCCGGGTTTCCTACAATGAGCAGTTCTTC. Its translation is CASSFFRVSYNEQFF.

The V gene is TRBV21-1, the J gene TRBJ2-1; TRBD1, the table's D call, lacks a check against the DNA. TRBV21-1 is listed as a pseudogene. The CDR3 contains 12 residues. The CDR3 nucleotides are TGTGCCAGCAGCACAGGGCCGAATGAGCAGTTCTTC. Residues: CASSTGPNEQFF.

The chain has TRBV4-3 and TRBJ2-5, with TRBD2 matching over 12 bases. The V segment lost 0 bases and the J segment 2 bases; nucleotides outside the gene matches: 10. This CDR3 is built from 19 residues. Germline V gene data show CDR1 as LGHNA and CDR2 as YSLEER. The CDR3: CASSQDRLAGGPAQETQYF. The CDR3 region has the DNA TGCGCCAGCAGCCAAGATAGGCTAGCGGGAGGGCCCGCTCAAGAGACCCAGTACTTC.

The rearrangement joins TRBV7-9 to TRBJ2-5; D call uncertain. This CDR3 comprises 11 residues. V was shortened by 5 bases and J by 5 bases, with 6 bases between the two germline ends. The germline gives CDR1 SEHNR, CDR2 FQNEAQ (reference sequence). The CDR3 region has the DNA TGTGCCAGCAGCCCCAGGGAGACCCAGTACTTC. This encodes CASSPRETQYF. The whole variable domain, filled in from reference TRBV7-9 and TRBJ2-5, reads DTGVSQNPRHKITKRGQNVTFRCDPISEHNRLYWYRQTLGQGPEFLTYFQNEAQLEKSRLLSDRFSAERPKGSFSTLEIQRTEQGDSAMYLCASSPRETQYFGPGTRLLVL.

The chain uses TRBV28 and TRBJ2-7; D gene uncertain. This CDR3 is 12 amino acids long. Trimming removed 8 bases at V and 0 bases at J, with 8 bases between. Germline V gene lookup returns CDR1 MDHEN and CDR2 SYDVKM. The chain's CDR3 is CASQRVSYEQYF. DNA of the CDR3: TGTGCCAGCCAGCGTGTCTCCTACGAGCAGTACTTC.

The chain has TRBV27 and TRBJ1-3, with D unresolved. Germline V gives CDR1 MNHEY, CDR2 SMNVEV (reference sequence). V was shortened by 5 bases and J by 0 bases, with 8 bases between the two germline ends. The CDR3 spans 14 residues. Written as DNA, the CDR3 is TGTGCCAGCAGTCCGGACTACTCTGGAAACACCATATATTTT. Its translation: CASSPDYSGNTIYF.

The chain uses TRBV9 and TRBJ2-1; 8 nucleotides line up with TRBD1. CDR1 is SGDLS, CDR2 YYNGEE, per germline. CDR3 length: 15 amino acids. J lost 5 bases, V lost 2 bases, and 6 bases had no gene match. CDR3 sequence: CASSVDRATHNEQFF. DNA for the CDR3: TGTGCCAGCAGCGTGGACAGGGCAACACACAATGAGCAGTTCTTC. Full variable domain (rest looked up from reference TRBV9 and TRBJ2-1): DSGVTQTPKHLITATGQRVTLRCSPRSGDLSVYWYQQSLDQGLQFLIQYYNGEERAKGNILERFSAQQFPDLHSELNLSSLELGDSALYFCASSVDRATHNEQFFGPGTRLTVL.

CDR3 loop: CASSTGTGKYNEQFF. The CDR3 DNA reads as TGTGCCAGCAGTACCGGGACAGGGAAATACAATGAGCAGTTCTTC. This sequence joins TRBV14 and TRBJ2-1; TRBD1 aligns across 9 bases. Trimming cost V 6 bases and J 4 bases; bases outside gene matches: 7. There are 15 residues in the CDR3. CDR1 and CDR2 (germline): SGHDN, FVKESK.

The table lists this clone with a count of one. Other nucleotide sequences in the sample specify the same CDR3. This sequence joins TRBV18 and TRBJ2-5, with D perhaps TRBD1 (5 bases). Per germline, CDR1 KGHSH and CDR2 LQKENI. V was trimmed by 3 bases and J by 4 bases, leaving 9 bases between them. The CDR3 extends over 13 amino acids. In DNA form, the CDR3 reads TGTGCCAGCTCACCCCAGGGCCGAGAGACCCAGTACTTC. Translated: CASSPQGRETQYF.

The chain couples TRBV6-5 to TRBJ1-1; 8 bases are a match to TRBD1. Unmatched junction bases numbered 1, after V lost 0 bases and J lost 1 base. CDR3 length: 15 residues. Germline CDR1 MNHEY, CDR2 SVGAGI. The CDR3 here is CASSYSTGANTEAFF. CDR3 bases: TGTGCCAGCAGTTACTCGACAGGGGCGAACACTGAAGCTTTCTTT.

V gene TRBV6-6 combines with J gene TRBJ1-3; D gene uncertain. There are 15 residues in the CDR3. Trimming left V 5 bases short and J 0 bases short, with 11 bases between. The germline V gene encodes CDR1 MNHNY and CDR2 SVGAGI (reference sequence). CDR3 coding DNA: TGTGCCAGCAGTGATCCCAGGTTCTCTGGAAACACCATATATTTT. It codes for CASSDPRFSGNTIYF.

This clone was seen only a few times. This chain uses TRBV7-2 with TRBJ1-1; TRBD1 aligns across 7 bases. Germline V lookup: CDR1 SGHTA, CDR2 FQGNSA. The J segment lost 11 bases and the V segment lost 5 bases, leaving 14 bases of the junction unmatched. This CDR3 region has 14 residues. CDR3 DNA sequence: TGTGCCAGCAGCCCCGACAGGGACCCTCCGACCGCTTTCTTT. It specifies CASSPDRDPPTAFF. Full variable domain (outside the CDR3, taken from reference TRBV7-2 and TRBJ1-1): GAGVSQSPSNKVTEKGKDVELRCDPISGHTALYWYRQSLGQGLEFLIYFQGNSAPDKSGLPSDRFSAERTGGSVSTLTIQRTQQEDSAVYLCASSPDRDPPTAFFGQGTRLTVV.

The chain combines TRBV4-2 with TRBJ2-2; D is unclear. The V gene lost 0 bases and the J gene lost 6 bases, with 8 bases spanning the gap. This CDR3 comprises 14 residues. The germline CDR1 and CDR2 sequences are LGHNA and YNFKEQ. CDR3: CASSQEMSSGELFF. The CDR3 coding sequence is TGTGCCAGCAGCCAAGAGATGAGCTCCGGGGAGCTGTTTTTT.

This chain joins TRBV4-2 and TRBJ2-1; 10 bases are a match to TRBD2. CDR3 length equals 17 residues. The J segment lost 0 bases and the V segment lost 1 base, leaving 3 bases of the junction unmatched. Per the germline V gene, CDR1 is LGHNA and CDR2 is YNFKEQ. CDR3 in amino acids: CASSQVLAGGSYNEQFF. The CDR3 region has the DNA TGTGCCAGCAGCCAAGTTTTAGCGGGGGGCTCCTACAATGAGCAGTTCTTC.

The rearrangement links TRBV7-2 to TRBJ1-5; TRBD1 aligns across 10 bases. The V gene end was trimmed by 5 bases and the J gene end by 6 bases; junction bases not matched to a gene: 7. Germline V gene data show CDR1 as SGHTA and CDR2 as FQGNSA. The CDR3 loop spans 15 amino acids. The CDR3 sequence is CASSLPGQGTQPQHF. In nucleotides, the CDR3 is TGTGCCAGCAGCCTCCCGGGACAGGGGACTCAGCCCCAGCATTTT.

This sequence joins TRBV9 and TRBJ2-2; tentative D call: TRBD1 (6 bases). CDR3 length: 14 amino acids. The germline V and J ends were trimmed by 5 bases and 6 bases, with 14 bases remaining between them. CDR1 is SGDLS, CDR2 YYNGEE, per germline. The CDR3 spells CASRGQQGSGELFF. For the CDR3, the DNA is TGTGCCAGCAGAGGCCAACAGGGTTCCGGGGAGCTGTTTTTT.

The CDR3 is CASSQDPPTSGFLKTQYF. As DNA, the CDR3 is TGCGCCAGCAGCCAAGACCCTCCGACTAGCGGGTTCTTGAAGACCCAGTACTTC. The V call is TRBV4-1, the J call TRBJ2-5; 10 bases map to TRBD2. Trimming took 0 bases from V and 6 from J; bases not matched to a gene: 13. The CDR3 has 18 amino acids. Germline V gene lookup returns CDR1 MGHRA and CDR2 YSYEKL.

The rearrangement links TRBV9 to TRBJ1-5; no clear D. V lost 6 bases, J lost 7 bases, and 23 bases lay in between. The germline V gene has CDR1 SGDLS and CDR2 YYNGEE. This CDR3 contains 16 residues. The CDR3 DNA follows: TGTGCCAGCAATGGATGGGTGTATGAGGGTTCGCAGCCCCAGCATTTT. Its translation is CASNGWVYEGSQPQHF.

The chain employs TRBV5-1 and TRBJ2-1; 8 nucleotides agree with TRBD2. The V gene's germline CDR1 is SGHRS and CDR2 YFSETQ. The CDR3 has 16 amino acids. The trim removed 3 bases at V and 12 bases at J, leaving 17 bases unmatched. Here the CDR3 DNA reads TGCGCCAGCAGCTCCTCTAGCGGGTCCTTCCTTACAGGGCAGTTCTTC. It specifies CASSSSSGSFLTGQFF.

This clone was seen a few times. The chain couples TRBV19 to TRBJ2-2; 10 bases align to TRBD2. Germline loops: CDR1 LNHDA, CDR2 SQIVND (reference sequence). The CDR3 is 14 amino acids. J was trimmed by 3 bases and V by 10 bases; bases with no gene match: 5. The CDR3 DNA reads TGTGCCACCCGAGGACTAGCGGACACCGGGGAGCTGTTTTTT. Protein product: CATRGLADTGELFF.

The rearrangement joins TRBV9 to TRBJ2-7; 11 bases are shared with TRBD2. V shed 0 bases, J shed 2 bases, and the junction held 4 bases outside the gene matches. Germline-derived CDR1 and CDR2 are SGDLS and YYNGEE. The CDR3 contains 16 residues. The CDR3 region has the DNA TGTGCCAGCAGCGTAGGGGGACTAGCGGCAACCTACGAGCAGTACTTC. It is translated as CASSVGGLAATYEQYF.